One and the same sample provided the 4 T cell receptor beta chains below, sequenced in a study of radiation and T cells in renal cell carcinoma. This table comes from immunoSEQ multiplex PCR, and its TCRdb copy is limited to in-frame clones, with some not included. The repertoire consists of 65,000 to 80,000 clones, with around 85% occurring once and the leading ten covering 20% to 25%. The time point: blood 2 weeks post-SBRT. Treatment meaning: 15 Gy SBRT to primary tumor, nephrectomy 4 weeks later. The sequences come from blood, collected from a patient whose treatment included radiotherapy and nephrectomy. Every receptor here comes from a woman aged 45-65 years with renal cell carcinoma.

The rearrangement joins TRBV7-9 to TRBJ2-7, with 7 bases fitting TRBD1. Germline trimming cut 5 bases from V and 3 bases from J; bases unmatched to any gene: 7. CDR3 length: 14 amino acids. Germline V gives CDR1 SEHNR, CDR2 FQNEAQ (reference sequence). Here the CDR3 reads CASSPRDRDYEQYF. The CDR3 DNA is TGTGCCAGCAGCCCGAGGGACAGAGACTACGAGCAGTACTTC.

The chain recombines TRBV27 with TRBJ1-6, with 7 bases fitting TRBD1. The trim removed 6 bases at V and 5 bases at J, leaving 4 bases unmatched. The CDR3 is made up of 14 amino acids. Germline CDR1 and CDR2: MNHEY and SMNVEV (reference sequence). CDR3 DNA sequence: TGTGCCAGCAGGCAGGGACAGAATAATTCACCCCTCCACTTT. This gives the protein CASRQGQNNSPLHF.

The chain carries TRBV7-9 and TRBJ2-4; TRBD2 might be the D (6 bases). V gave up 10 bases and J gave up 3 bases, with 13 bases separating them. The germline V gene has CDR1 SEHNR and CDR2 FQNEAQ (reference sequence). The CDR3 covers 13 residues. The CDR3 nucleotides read TGTGCCACCCAGAAGGGAGGCAAAAACATTCAGTACTTC. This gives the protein CATQKGGKNIQYF.

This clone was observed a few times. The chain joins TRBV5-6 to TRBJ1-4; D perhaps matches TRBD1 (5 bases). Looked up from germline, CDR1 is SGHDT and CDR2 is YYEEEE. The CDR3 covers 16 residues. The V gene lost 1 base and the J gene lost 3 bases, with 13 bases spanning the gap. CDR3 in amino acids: CASSLFGASANEKLFF. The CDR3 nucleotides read TGTGCCAGCAGCTTGTTCGGGGCGTCGGCTAATGAAAAACTGTTTTTT.